This T cell receptor (beta chain) is drawn from a study of identifying expanded T cells in peripheral blood. General observations from the study: About 1.2 clones differed between technical replicates, versus about 15 and 19 over time. Variance in clone template counts between approximately two-week samples significantly increased with total template count across all healthy donors.

Produced via immunoSEQ multiplex PCR; TCRdb's table is partial and in-frame only. The repertoire holds about 110,000 clones, with around 90% as singletons. No infections or other immune events were documented during collection. Details on this clone: Its antigen is still unknown.

Germline V gene lookup returns CDR1 SGHAT and CDR2 FQNNGV. V dropped 5 bases and J dropped 5 bases, with 15 bases sitting between them. The CDR3 contains 14 residues. Sample: blood. This sequence originates from a person aged 18-70 years in good health. The chain recombines TRBV11-2 with TRBJ1-2, with a weak D call TRBD1 (5 bases). The CDR3 sequence: CASSPPGRGYGYTF. In DNA form, the CDR3 reads TGTGCCAGCAGCCCCCCGGGGCGGGGTTATGGCTACACCTTC.